Listed here are 32 T cell receptor beta chains from one sample, sequenced in a study of CD8 T cells in Susac syndrome. Reverse transcription used roughly 0.5 to 1 ug RNA and random hexamers. Each CDR3 protein is one row after TCRdb ran MiXCR on the immunoSEQ multiplex PCR reads. Of tens of thousands of distinct CDR3 sequences in the sample, around 94% are singletons; the top ten hold 0.15% to 0.25%. The sequenced material came from CD8+ T cells from PBMCs. Every receptor here comes from a human donor in good health.

V usage is TRBV7-9 and J usage is TRBJ2-5; D might be TRBD1 (6 bases). In germline, CDR1 is SEHNR, CDR2 FQNEAQ (reference sequence). The ends were cut back, 1 base at V and 5 bases at J, with 20 bases in the middle. The CDR3 extends over 17 amino acids. CDR3 nucleotide sequence: TGTGCCAGCAGCTTAGAGAGGATTCCAGGGGCCGGGGAGACCCAGTACTTC. This encodes CASSLERIPGAGETQYF.

This clonotype was observed a single time. The chain combines TRBV12-3 or TRBV12-4 with TRBJ1-2, with D possibly being TRBD1 (6 bases). Trimming took off 5 bases at V and 3 bases at J, with 10 bases between the two ends. The CDR3 contains 13 residues. The CDR3 region is CASSEGQYYGYTF. As DNA, the CDR3 is TGTGCCAGCAGTGAAGGACAGTACTATGGCTACACCTTC.

The genes are TRBV20-1 and TRBJ2-7; D tentatively fits TRBD1 or TRBD2 (5 bases each). This CDR3 has 14 amino acids. CDR1 and CDR2 from the germline V gene are DFQATT and SNEGSKA (reference sequence). V dropped 3 bases and J dropped 4 bases, with 16 bases sitting between them. This CDR3 is CSARALEGPYEQYF. The DNA for the CDR3 is TGCAGTGCTAGGGCCCTAGAGGGGCCATACGAGCAGTACTTC.

This clonotype came up once. The chain links TRBV28 to TRBJ2-7, with 10 bases matching TRBD1. Germline CDR1 and CDR2: MDHEN and SYDVKM. Unmatched junction bases numbered 12, after V lost 5 bases and J lost 5 bases. CDR3 length: 16 amino acids. Written as DNA, the CDR3 is TGTGCCAGCAGTGCCTTATGGGACAGGGGTAAGAACGAGCAGTACTTC. This codes for CASSALWDRGKNEQYF.

This chain uses TRBV7-3 with TRBJ2-5; a weak D match, TRBD2 (5 bases). Germline lookup yields CDR1 SGHTA and CDR2 FQGTGA. Trimming shortened V by 4 bases and J by 4 bases, and 16 bases separated the two germline ends. CDR3 length: 15 residues. The CDR3 DNA reads as TGTGCCAGCAGCTCTACCGGGGAATTAGCAGAGACCCAGTACTTC. This codes for CASSSTGELAETQYF.

On this clonotype itself: The junction does not match germline at one end; this may be a read error. V and J are TRBV23-1 and TRBJ2-7; D is unclear. TRBV23-1 is placed among ORFs of uncertain function. The CDR3 is 11 residues long. CDR3: CASSPEDSSVF. The CDR3 DNA reads as TGCGCCAGCAGTCCCGAGGATAGTTCCGTCTTC.

The V call is TRBV7-9, the J call TRBJ2-7, with D uncertain. Germline loops: CDR1 SEHNR, CDR2 FQNEAQ (reference sequence). The CDR3 is 13 residues long. The V end lost 1 base, the J end lost 3 bases, and 7 bases lay between the germline ends. Here the CDR3 reads CASSLVDVYEQYF. DNA of the CDR3: TGTGCCAGCAGCTTAGTGGATGTCTACGAGCAGTACTTC.

The rearrangement uses TRBV9 and TRBJ2-1; D possibly uses TRBD1 or TRBD2 (5 bases each). The CDR3 length is 15 residues. Trimming stripped 0 bases from V and 7 bases from J, with 14 bases between. CDR1 is SGDLS and CDR2 is YYNGEE in the germline V gene. The CDR3, as DNA: TGTGCCAGCAGCGTAGAGGGGTTAGGAGGAAATGAGCAGTTCTTC. This encodes CASSVEGLGGNEQFF.

This clonotype showed up just once. The chain links TRBV19 to TRBJ2-1; possibly TRBD1 or TRBD2 for D (6 bases each). Germline V CDR1 and CDR2: LNHDA, SQIVND (reference sequence). V was shortened by 3 bases and J by 7 bases, with 13 bases between the two germline ends. The CDR3 contains 14 residues. In DNA form, the CDR3 reads TGTGCCAGTAGTATGGGGGGCGCGTATAATGAGCAGTTCTTC. This gives the protein CASSMGGAYNEQFF.

This clonotype appeared a single time. At one of its ends the junction is not consistent with the germline gene, which may arise from a read error. The V and J genes are TRBV5-4 and TRBJ2-3; no firm D call. The germline V gene encodes CDR1 SGHNT and CDR2 YYREEE (reference sequence). The CDR3 consists of 13 residues. The CDR3: CASSLGAEDMQYF. CDR3 DNA: TGTGCCAGCAGCTTGGGGGCAGAAGATATGCAGTATTTT.

Concerning this clonotype itself: The junction differs from germline at one of its ends, possibly a read error. This chain connects TRBV6-1 to TRBJ2-5, with 7 bases identical to TRBD2. Germline lookup yields CDR1 MNHNS and CDR2 SASEGT. CDR3 length: 14 amino acids. The CDR3 DNA reads as TGTGCCAGCAGTCAAGCGGGGTACGGAGAGACCCAGTACTTC. It yields the protein CASSQAGYGETQYF.

J is TRBJ1-5 and V is TRBV6-1; 7 bases match TRBD1. CDR3 length: 17 residues. Per the germline V gene, CDR1 is MNHNS and CDR2 is SASEGT. J lost 7 bases, V lost 6 bases, and 18 bases had no gene match. The CDR3 reads CASSLINPGQSRQPQHF. The CDR3 DNA reads TGTGCCAGCAGCCTTATTAATCCGGGACAGTCAAGACAGCCCCAGCATTTT.

Only one count was recorded for this clonotype. V gene TRBV4-1 combines with J gene TRBJ1-1; no clear D. Trimming left V 3 bases short and J 4 bases short, with 12 bases between. The CDR3 has 14 residues. In germline, CDR1 is MGHRA, CDR2 YSYEKL. The CDR3 spells CASSQIPLGTEAFF. In DNA, the CDR3 is TGCGCCAGCAGCCAGATCCCCCTGGGCACTGAAGCTTTCTTT.

The V and J genes are TRBV9 and TRBJ1-2, with a weak D call TRBD1 (6 bases). Germline-derived CDR1 and CDR2 are SGDLS and YYNGEE. V lost 4 bases and J lost 5, with 24 bases in between. CDR3 length equals 17 residues. The DNA for the CDR3 is TGTGCCAGCAGCAGCAGCAGGGGCCTGACTCCGATGTATGGCTACACCTTC. Its translation is CASSSSRGLTPMYGYTF.

This chain connects TRBV5-4 to TRBJ2-3; D is unclear. V was cut by 2 bases and J by 3 bases, with 7 bases left in between. CDR1 is SGHNT, CDR2 YYREEE, per germline (reference sequence). The CDR3 spans 13 residues. The CDR3 loop reads CASSFYGTDTQYF. The DNA for the CDR3 is TGTGCCAGCAGCTTTTATGGTACAGATACGCAGTATTTT.

V gene TRBV6-2 or TRBV6-3 combines with J gene TRBJ2-1, with 8 bases lining up with TRBD1. The V gene end was trimmed by 6 bases and the J gene end by 8 bases; junction bases not matched to a gene: 6. Per germline, CDR1 MNHEY and CDR2 SVGEGT. This CDR3 has 13 residues. The DNA of the CDR3 is TGTGCCAGCAGACAGACAGGGGTCGATGAGCAGTTCTTC. This gives the protein CASRQTGVDEQFF.

The genes are TRBV4-1 and TRBJ2-5; a possible D gene is TRBD1 (6 bases). CDR1 is MGHRA and CDR2 is YSYEKL in the germline V gene. The CDR3 covers 15 residues. V lost 0 bases to trimming and J lost 5 bases, with 13 bases between them. The CDR3 protein is CASSQDQGIKETQYF. Here the CDR3 DNA reads TGCGCCAGCAGCCAAGATCAGGGGATTAAGGAGACCCAGTACTTC.

The chain carries TRBV7-3 and TRBJ2-4; a weak D match, TRBD1 (6 bases). Trimming shortened V by 5 bases and J by 7 bases, and 24 bases separated the two germline ends. Germline CDR1 SGHTA, CDR2 FQGTGA. This CDR3 region has 17 residues. The CDR3 spells CASSPLGPHRAGNIQYF. The DNA of the CDR3 is TGTGCCAGCAGCCCACTAGGGCCCCACAGGGCTGGGAACATTCAGTACTTC.

The chain employs TRBV11-1 and TRBJ2-1; 7 bases match TRBD2. The germline gives CDR1 SGHAT, CDR2 FQDESV (reference sequence). The CDR3 loop spans 13 amino acids. V dropped 5 bases and J dropped 8; count of bases not matched to a gene: 6. The CDR3 DNA follows: TGTGCCAGCAGCCCAGGGAGGGACGATGAGCAGTTCTTC. Protein product: CASSPGRDDEQFF.

The CDR3 reads CASSLGYGRDSYEQYF. For the CDR3, the DNA is TGTGCCAGCAGCTTAGGTTACGGCAGGGACTCCTACGAGCAGTACTTC. This sequence joins TRBV13 and TRBJ2-7, with D tentatively TRBD1 (5 bases). The CDR3 totals 16 residues. Trimming left V 0 bases short and J 0 bases short, with 12 bases between. Germline V gives CDR1 PRHDT, CDR2 FYEKMQ (reference sequence).

This clonotype occurred once. V and J are TRBV4-1 and TRBJ1-2; D unresolved. Trimming took 0 bases from V and 7 from J, leaving 18 bases between them. CDR3 size: 16 residues. CDR1 is MGHRA, CDR2 YSYEKL, per germline. CDR3 amino acids: CASSQDPDEIVGGYTF. CDR3 nucleotide sequence: TGCGCCAGCAGCCAAGATCCGGACGAGATAGTGGGTGGCTACACCTTC.

This chain connects TRBV7-9 to TRBJ1-2, with D possibly matching TRBD1 (5 bases). Germline V CDR1 and CDR2: SEHNR, FQNEAQ (reference sequence). V was shortened by 4 bases and J by 8 bases, with 14 bases between the two germline ends. The CDR3 consists of 13 residues. CDR3 coding DNA: TGTGCCAGCAGCTGGGGCCGACGGAACGGCTACACCTTC. Its protein product is CASSWGRRNGYTF.

V is TRBV7-9 and J is TRBJ2-3, with TRBD1 matching over 7 bases. Trimming at V came to 5 bases and at J to 4 bases, leaving 15 bases not matched to a gene. CDR1 is SEHNR, CDR2 FQNEAQ, per germline (reference sequence). The CDR3 is made up of 17 amino acids. The CDR3 here is CASSPRGQDFFADTQYF. In DNA, the CDR3 is TGTGCCAGCAGCCCCAGAGGACAGGACTTTTTCGCAGATACGCAGTATTTT.

The chain couples TRBV4-1 to TRBJ2-7; D gene uncertain. Between the trimmed V and J ends, which lost 2 bases and 2 bases, there was a span of 13 bases. CDR1 MGHRA and CDR2 YSYEKL come from the germline V gene. CDR3 size: 15 residues. DNA of the CDR3: TGCGCCAGCAGCCAACGAGTAAGTCAGACCTACGAGCAGTACTTC. Translation gives CASSQRVSQTYEQYF.

The chain uses TRBV12-3 or TRBV12-4 and TRBJ2-5; D remains unclear. Trimming removed 7 bases from V and 1 base from J, with 16 bases in between. The CDR3 consists of 15 residues. CDR3 nucleotides: TGTGCCAGCAAGTACAGCCGAAATAGCCAAGAGACCCAGTACTTC. Encoded protein: CASKYSRNSQETQYF.

V is TRBV6-2 or TRBV6-3 and J is TRBJ2-7, with D perhaps matching TRBD1 (6 bases). Germline loops: CDR1 MNHEY, CDR2 SVGEGT. Trimming took off 6 bases at V and 6 bases at J, with 30 bases between the two ends. This CDR3 comprises 18 residues. This CDR3 reads CASRVPYPKGQRSGEQYF. DNA for the CDR3: TGTGCCAGCAGAGTTCCATACCCCAAAGGACAGCGCTCTGGCGAGCAGTACTTC.

The rearrangement links TRBV12-3 or TRBV12-4 to TRBJ2-2, with D possibly called TRBD1 or TRBD2 (5 bases each). This CDR3 has 16 amino acids. V shed 10 bases and J shed 3 bases, with 21 bases lying between them. The CDR3 region is CATTPGTDLYTGELFF. The CDR3 DNA sequence: TGTGCCACCACACCCGGGACGGACCTTTACACCGGGGAGCTGTTTTTT.

The chain recombines TRBV6-4 with TRBJ2-1; TRBD1 or TRBD2 may be the D gene (5 bases each). Germline V gene data show CDR1 as MRHNA and CDR2 as SNTAGT. V dropped 3 bases and J dropped 6 bases, with 18 bases sitting between them. This CDR3 spans 16 amino acids. CDR3 sequence reads: CASSEEWQGPSNEQFF. The CDR3 nucleotides read TGTGCCAGCAGTGAAGAGTGGCAGGGACCCTCCAATGAGCAGTTCTTC.

V and J are TRBV3-1 and TRBJ1-1; no definite D call. CDR1 is LGHDT and CDR2 is YNNKEL in the germline V gene (reference sequence). Trimming cost V 4 bases and J 3 bases, with 15 bases left between them. The CDR3 consists of 15 residues. Written as DNA, the CDR3 is TGTGCCAGCAGCCCCCGACACCTTTCCGACACTGAAGCTTTCTTT. This gives the protein CASSPRHLSDTEAFF.

The rearrangement uses TRBV14 and TRBJ1-2, with TRBD1 matching over 7 bases. V gave up 5 bases and J gave up 4 bases; unmatched junction bases: 4. The germline V gene has CDR1 SGHDN and CDR2 FVKESK. CDR3 length: 13 amino acids. CDR3 loop: CASSVDRTYGYTF. The DNA for the CDR3 is TGTGCCAGCAGCGTGGACAGGACCTATGGCTACACCTTC.

This clonotype occurred once. The gene calls are TRBV15 and TRBJ2-7, with 14 bases matching TRBD2. The CDR3 is made up of 15 amino acids. The germline V gene has CDR1 LNHNV and CDR2 YYDKDF (reference sequence). Germline trimming cut 3 bases from V and 2 bases from J; bases unmatched to any gene: 0. CDR3 protein: CATSRGLAGAYEQYF. DNA for the CDR3: TGTGCCACCAGCAGGGGACTAGCGGGGGCCTACGAGCAGTACTTC.

The chain uses TRBV12-3 or TRBV12-4 and TRBJ1-2; 12 nucleotides align to TRBD1. Unmatched junction bases numbered 4, after V lost 3 bases and J lost 5 bases. The CDR3 loop spans 15 amino acids. The CDR3 sequence is CASSFRDRGQYGYTF. Here the CDR3 DNA reads TGTGCCAGCAGTTTTCGGGACAGGGGGCAGTATGGCTACACCTTC.